This TCR beta chain was sequenced for a study of blood T cell repertoires in COVID-19. Study at large: Acute and convalescent COVID-19 specimens originated in the United States, Italy and Spain.

Original analysis: Amplified reference gene primers provided the basis for estimating nucleated cell counts. Assay used: immunoSEQ multiplex PCR; TCRdb lists only in-frame clones, some missing. The V and J calls and clone size were taken over from that table, and D and trimming were inferred from the DNA. The sample lists a few hundred thousand clones, around 89% occurring once. The CDR3 contains 14 residues. In germline, CDR1 is MDHEN, CDR2 SYDVKM. V was pared by 2 bases and J by 5 bases, with 6 bases of the junction left unmatched. The study assigned cohorts using participant-reported clinical history.

The rearrangement links TRBV28 to TRBJ2-7; 7 positions agree with TRBD2. The sequenced sample was PBMCs or T cells enriched from blood (not recorded which). The TCR sequence derives from a woman aged 18-29 years with acute COVID-19. The CDR3 bases are TGTGCCAGCAGTTTAAGCGGGGCCGGGAACGAGCAGTACTTC. This translates into CASSLSGAGNEQYF. The variable domain in full, completed from reference TRBV28 and TRBJ2-7, reads DVKVTQSSRYLVKRTGEKVFLECVQDMDHENMFWYRQDPGLGLRLIYFSYDVKMKEKGDIPEGYSVSREKKERFSLILESASTNQTSMYLCASSLSGAGNEQYFGPGTRLTVT.